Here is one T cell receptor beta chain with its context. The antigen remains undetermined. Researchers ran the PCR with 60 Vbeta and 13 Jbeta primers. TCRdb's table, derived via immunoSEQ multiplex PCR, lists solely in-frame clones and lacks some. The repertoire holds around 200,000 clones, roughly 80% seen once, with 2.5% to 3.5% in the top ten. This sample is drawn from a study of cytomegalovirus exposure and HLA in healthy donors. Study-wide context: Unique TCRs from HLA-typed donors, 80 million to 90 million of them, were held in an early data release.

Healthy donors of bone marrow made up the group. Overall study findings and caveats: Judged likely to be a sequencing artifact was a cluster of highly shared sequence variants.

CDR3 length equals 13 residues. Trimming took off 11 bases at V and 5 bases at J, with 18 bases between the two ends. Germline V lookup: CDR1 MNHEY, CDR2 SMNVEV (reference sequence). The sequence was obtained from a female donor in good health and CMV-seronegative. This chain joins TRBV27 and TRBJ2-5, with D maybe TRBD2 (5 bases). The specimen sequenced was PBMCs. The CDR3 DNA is TGTGCCCGACCGCTGGGCACGGGGGAGACCCAGTACTTC. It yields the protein CARPLGTGETQYF.